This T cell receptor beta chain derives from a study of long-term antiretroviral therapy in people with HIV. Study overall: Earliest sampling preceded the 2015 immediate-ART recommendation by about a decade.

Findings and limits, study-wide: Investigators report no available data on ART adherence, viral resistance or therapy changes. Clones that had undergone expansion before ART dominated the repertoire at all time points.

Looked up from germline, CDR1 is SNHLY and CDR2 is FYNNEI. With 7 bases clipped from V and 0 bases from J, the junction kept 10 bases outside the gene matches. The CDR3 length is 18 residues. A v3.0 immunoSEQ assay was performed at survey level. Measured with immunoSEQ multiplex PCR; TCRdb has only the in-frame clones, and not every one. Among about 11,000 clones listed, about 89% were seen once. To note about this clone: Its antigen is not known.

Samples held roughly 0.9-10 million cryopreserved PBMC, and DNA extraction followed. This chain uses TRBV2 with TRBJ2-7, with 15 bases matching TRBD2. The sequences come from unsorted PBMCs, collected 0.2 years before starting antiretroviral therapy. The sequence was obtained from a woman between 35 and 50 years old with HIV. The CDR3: CASTPGTSGGPSSYEQYF. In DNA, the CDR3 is TGTGCCAGCACCCCCGGGACTAGCGGGGGGCCGAGCTCCTACGAGCAGTACTTC.